This T cell receptor (beta chain) was observed in a study of T cell changes during pregnancy in multiple sclerosis. Between the trimmed V and J ends, which lost 3 bases and 4 bases, there was a span of 15 bases. The CDR3 loop spans 15 amino acids. The germline V gene encodes CDR1 ENHRY and CDR2 SYGVKD. TCRdb's table, derived via immunoSEQ multiplex PCR, lists solely in-frame clones and lacks some. The sample lists about 36,000 clones; about 90% were seen once. The starting material was CD4+ T cells from peripheral blood mononuclear cells, obtained after pregnancy. This sequence was found in a female donor with multiple sclerosis, enrolled in a pregnancy study. The J gene is TRBJ1-1, the V gene TRBV10-3; a weak D match, TRBD1 (6 bases). CDR3 bases: TGTGCCATCAGTGAAAATGGGGGCGGGGGCACTGAAGCTTTCTTT. Amino acids: CAISENGGGGTEAFF.